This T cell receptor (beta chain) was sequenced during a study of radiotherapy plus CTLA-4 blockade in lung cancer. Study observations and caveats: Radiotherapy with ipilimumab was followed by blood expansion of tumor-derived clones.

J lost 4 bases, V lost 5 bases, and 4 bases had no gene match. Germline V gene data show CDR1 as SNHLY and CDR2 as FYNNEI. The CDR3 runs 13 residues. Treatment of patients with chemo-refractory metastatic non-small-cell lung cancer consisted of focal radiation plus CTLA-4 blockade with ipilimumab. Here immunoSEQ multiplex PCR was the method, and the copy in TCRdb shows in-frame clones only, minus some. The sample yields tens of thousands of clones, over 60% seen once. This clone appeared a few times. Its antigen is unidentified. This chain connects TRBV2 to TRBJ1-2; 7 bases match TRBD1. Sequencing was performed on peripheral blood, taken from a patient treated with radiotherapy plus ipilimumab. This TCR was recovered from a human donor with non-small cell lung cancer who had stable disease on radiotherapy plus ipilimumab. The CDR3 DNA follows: TGTGCCAGCAGTACAGGGGAAGGCTATGGCTACACCTTC. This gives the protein CASSTGEGYGYTF.